A single sample is the source of the 13 T cell receptor beta chains below, sequenced in a study of T cells in Graves' hyperthyroidism and ophthalmopathy. The source material, RNA transcripts, was used to amplify TCR beta CDR3 regions. Primed by the HTBI set, a first-round RT-PCR was run on the TCR CDR3. One entry per CDR3 protein, called by TCRdb with MiXCR from the multiplex PCR reads. The profile shows more than 300,000 distinct CDR3 sequences, approximately 15% of them singletons. The sample consisted of blood. All receptors come from a woman aged 30 to 39 with Graves' hyperthyroidism.

This clonotype was observed a handful of times. The CDR3 sequence: CASSFSENTGELFF. CDR3 DNA: TGTGCCAGCAGTTTTAGCGAGAACACCGGGGAGCTGTTTTTT. This rearrangement joins TRBV3-1 to TRBJ2-2, with D tentatively TRBD2 (5 bases). Trimming took 6 bases from V and 1 from J, leaving 9 bases between them. Per the germline V gene, CDR1 is LGHDT and CDR2 is YNNKEL (reference sequence). CDR3 length: 14 residues.

This clonotype was found many times. The chain has TRBV28 and TRBJ2-7; TRBD2 matches at 9 bases. The CDR3 runs 15 residues. The germline V gene encodes CDR1 MDHEN and CDR2 SYDVKM. V lost 4 bases, J lost 7 bases, and 11 bases stayed unmatched. The CDR3 coding sequence is TGTGCCAGCAGTTCTAAGCGGGAGGCCCGAAGGGAGCAGTACTTC. It is translated as CASSSKREARREQYF.

This sequence joins TRBV6-1 and TRBJ2-7; TRBD2 aligns across 10 bases. Germline assignment: CDR1 MNHNS and CDR2 SASEGT. The CDR3 consists of 13 residues. V lost 8 bases to trimming and J lost 2 bases; unmatched junction nucleotides: 3. The CDR3 DNA reads TGTGCCAGCGCTAGCGGGAGCCCCTACGAGCAGTACTTC. It encodes CASASGSPYEQYF.

A few counts support this clonotype. The chain links TRBV12-3 or TRBV12-4 to TRBJ2-7, with D possibly TRBD1 on 6 matching bases. Trimming cost V 6 bases and J 1 base, with 16 bases left between them. The CDR3 loop spans 15 amino acids. The CDR3 loop is CASRERTAVSYEQYF. In DNA form, the CDR3 reads TGTGCCAGCAGGGAACGGACAGCGGTTTCCTACGAGCAGTACTTC.

The chain joins TRBV7-2 to TRBJ2-6; unclear D gene. With 1 base removed from V and 0 bases from J, the gap between germline ends came to 1 base. The CDR3 is made up of 14 amino acids. Germline V lookup: CDR1 SGHTA, CDR2 FQGNSA. CDR3: CASSLDSGANVLTF. The CDR3 nucleotides are TGTGCCAGCAGCTTAGACTCTGGGGCCAACGTCCTGACTTTC.

This clonotype has a count of ten or more. This sequence joins TRBV6-9 and TRBJ2-3, with TRBD2 matching 7 bases. CDR1 and CDR2 from the germline V gene are MNHGY and SVAAGI. This CDR3 is built from 16 residues. The trim removed 7 bases at V and 1 base at J, leaving 11 bases unmatched. Written as DNA, the CDR3 is TGTGCCAGCACCCACAGTAGGGAGGGGCGCACAGATACGCAGTATTTT. It is translated as CASTHSREGRTDTQYF.

This clonotype was counted between two and nine times. The rearrangement links TRBV9 to TRBJ1-4; D unresolved. The CDR3 has 17 amino acids. The germline V gene has CDR1 SGDLS and CDR2 YYNGEE. V gave up 0 bases and J gave up 3 bases, with 15 bases separating them. CDR3: CASSVGRDLRANEKLFF. The CDR3 coding sequence is TGTGCCAGCAGCGTAGGTAGAGACTTGAGAGCTAATGAAAAACTGTTTTTT.

This clonotype was picked up a small number of times. The chain employs TRBV28 and TRBJ2-1; 9 bases are a match to TRBD1. The V gene's germline CDR1 is MDHEN and CDR2 SYDVKM. The CDR3 runs 13 residues. With 8 bases clipped from V and 9 bases from J, the junction kept 8 bases outside the gene matches. CDR3 sequence reads: CASLRTGDGEQFF. In DNA, the CDR3 is TGTGCCAGCTTGAGGACAGGGGATGGTGAGCAGTTCTTC. The full variable domain, rest sourced from reference TRBV28 and TRBJ2-1, is DVKVTQSSRYLVKRTGEKVFLECVQDMDHENMFWYRQDPGLGLRLIYFSYDVKMKEKGDIPEGYSVSREKKERFSLILESASTNQTSMYLCASLRTGDGEQFFGPGTRLTVL.

CDR3 coding DNA: TGTGCCTGGCTGGGACAAAACACAGATACGCAGTATTTT. Translating it yields CAWLGQNTDTQYF. This chain joins TRBV30 and TRBJ2-3, with D possibly TRBD1 on 6 matching bases. Deletions cut 5 bases from V and 2 bases from J, with 11 bases between. Germline CDR1 and CDR2: GTSNPN and SVGIG (reference sequence). The CDR3 spans 13 residues.

This clonotype was seen a few times. This sequence joins TRBV29-1 and TRBJ2-2; tentatively, D is TRBD2 (6 bases). The ends were cut back, 4 bases at V and 2 bases at J, with 14 bases in the middle. Germline lookup yields CDR1 SQVTM and CDR2 ANQGSEA. CDR3 length: 15 residues. The CDR3 sequence: CSVAADYPNTGELFF. The CDR3 DNA follows: TGCAGCGTTGCCGCGGACTATCCCAACACCGGGGAGCTGTTTTTT.

This clonotype has a count of ten or more. The chain has TRBV20-1 and TRBJ1-2; weak D call: TRBD1 (6 bases). The germline V gene has CDR1 DFQATT and CDR2 SNEGSKA (reference sequence). CDR3 length: 13 residues. The germline V and J ends were trimmed by 4 bases and 8 bases, with 17 bases remaining between them. CDR3 in amino acids: CSATYLGAQGYTF. The DNA of the CDR3 is TGCAGTGCTACCTATTTGGGGGCGCAGGGCTACACCTTC.

Many counts were recorded for this clonotype. The chain employs TRBV19 and TRBJ2-1; D unclear. Germline V gene lookup returns CDR1 LNHDA and CDR2 SQIVND (reference sequence). The CDR3 runs 13 residues. Trimming removed 6 bases from V and 6 bases from J, with 12 bases in between. The CDR3 DNA sequence: TGTGCCAGTAGCTCGCGGAGTAGCAATGAGCAGTTCTTC. The encoded protein is CASSSRSSNEQFF. The full variable domain, rest sourced from reference TRBV19 and TRBJ2-1, is DGGITQSPKYLFRKEGQNVTLSCEQNLNHDAMYWYRQDPGQGLRLIYYSQIVNDFQKGDIAEGYSVSREKKESFPLTVTSAQKNPTAFYLCASSSRSSNEQFFGPGTRLTVL.

In this sample, this clonotype turned up a few times. The V call is TRBV20-1, the J call TRBJ2-1; TRBD1 matches 11 bases. Trimming removed 1 base from V and 7 bases from J; junction bases left unmatched: 6. The CDR3 loop spans 15 amino acids. The germline gives CDR1 DFQATT, CDR2 SNEGSKA (reference sequence). CDR3 DNA sequence: TGCAGTGCTAGAGCCCAGGACAGGGGGCATAATGAGCAGTTCTTC. Translated, it gives CSARAQDRGHNEQFF.